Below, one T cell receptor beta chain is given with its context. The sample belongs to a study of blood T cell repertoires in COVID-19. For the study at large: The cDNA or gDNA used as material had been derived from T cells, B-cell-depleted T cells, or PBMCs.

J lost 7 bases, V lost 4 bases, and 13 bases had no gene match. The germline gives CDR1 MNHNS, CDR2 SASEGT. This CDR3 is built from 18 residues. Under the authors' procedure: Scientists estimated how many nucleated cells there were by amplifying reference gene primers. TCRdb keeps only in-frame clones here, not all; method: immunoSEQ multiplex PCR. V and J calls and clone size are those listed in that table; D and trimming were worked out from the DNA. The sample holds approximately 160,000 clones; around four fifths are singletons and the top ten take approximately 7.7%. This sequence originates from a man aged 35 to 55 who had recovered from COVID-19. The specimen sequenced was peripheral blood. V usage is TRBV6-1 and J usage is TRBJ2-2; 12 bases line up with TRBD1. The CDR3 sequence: CASSGAEGTGGANGELFF. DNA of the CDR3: TGTGCCAGCAGTGGGGCTGAAGGGACAGGGGGCGCCAACGGGGAGCTGTTTTTT.